The clone carrying this T cell receptor (beta chain) was counted ten times or more. Its antigen remains unidentified. This record comes from a study of T cells in Graves' hyperthyroidism and ophthalmopathy. Study-wide results and caveats: Expanded thyroid clonotypes (above 0.001) were mostly also found in blood. Ophthalmopathy was distinguished from stable hyperthyroidism by 13 V-J signatures.

RNA transcripts yielded amplified TCR beta CDR3 regions. HTBI primers were used for first-round RT-PCR of the TCR CDR3. TCRdb reanalysed the multiplex PCR reads using MiXCR and keeps one entry per CDR3 protein. The sample has a few hundred thousand distinct CDR3 sequences, over 20% seen once. The CDR3 has 16 amino acids. With V trimmed by 1 base and J by 10 bases, 9 bases remained unmatched. Germline V lookup: CDR1 SGHAT, CDR2 FQDESV (reference sequence). The clonotype was recovered from a woman aged 45-65 years with Graves' hyperthyroidism. The sample comprised blood. This sequence joins TRBV11-1 and TRBJ2-1, with 11 positions matching TRBD2. CDR3 nucleotide sequence: TGTGCCAGCAGCTTAGTCCTAGCGGGAGGCCCTAGCGAGCAGTTCTTC. This encodes CASSLVLAGGPSEQFF. Filled out from reference TRBV11-1 and TRBJ2-1, the complete variable domain reads EAEVAQSPRYKITEKSQAVAFWCDPISGHATLYWYRQILGQGPELLVQFQDESVVDDSQLPKDRFSAERLKGVDSTLKIQPAELGDSAMYLCASSLVLAGGPSEQFFGPGTRLTVL.